The source of this T cell receptor (beta chain) is a study of response to subunit inactivated influenza vaccine (dated by TCRdb to 2016 to 2019). About the investigation overall: The study used deep quantitative T cell receptor repertoire profiling to track responses to a trivalent subunit inactivated influenza vaccine. Study-level results and caveats: The authors suggested that each seasonal influenza vaccination may recruit only a limited number of new T cells.

The sample's time point label is to be understood as: around 47 days after influenza vaccine administration. To prepare the library, RT-PCR was applied. TCRdb records Illumina HiSeq 2500 as the sequencer. TCRdb reanalyzed the raw reads on its own, using fastp at Q25 for trimming and MiXCR for clone calling, and kept in-frame beta chains. Every CDR3 protein is listed once, alongside the most common genes and DNA of its rows. The table for this sample lists around 480,000 distinct CDR3 sequences; approximately 10% of them were counted only once. The ten most abundant clones make up 9.5% to 15% of the sample. The CDR3 runs 15 residues from the cysteine to the phenylalanine. Of the read, only the CDR3 DNA is kept; its 45 bases are in frame from base 1. CDR1 and CDR2 are drawn from the germline V gene: MDHEN, SYDVKM. As concerns this clonotype: Its antigen remains unidentified. A junction boundary mismatches the germline segment, possibly from a read error.

The clonotype was recovered from a man aged 50-60 years who received an inactivated influenza vaccine. Donor details come from another sample of the same person, matched by shared clones. Recombination linked TRBV28 to TRBJ1-5; no D segment can be confidently identified. Specimen: PBMCs from blood, collected 45 days after vaccination. The CDR3 region: CPSSLFGSVYQPQHF. The DNA sequence is as follows: TGTCCCAGCAGTTTATTTGGGTCAGTCTATCAGCCCCAGCATTTT.